Each of the 20 T cell receptor beta chains below was sequenced from the same sample in a study of blood T cell repertoires in COVID-19. TCRdb keeps only in-frame clones here, not all; method: immunoSEQ multiplex PCR. This table has about 410,000 clones, 90% appearing once. Source material: PBMCs or T cells enriched from blood (not recorded which). Receptors were obtained from a man aged 18 to 29 who had recovered from COVID-19.

The rearrangement joins TRBV15 to TRBJ1-1; TRBD1 matches at 8 bases. The CDR3 spans 16 residues. Germline V CDR1 and CDR2: LNHNV, YYDKDF (reference sequence). The V and J ends lost 1 base and 2 bases, in that order; junction bases with no gene match: 6. CDR3: CATSRGQGMGNTEAFF. The CDR3 bases are TGTGCCACCAGCAGAGGACAGGGGATGGGAAACACTGAAGCTTTCTTT.

This clone was seen just once. The chain has TRBV4-2 and TRBJ1-5; 9 nucleotides line up with TRBD1. The V and J ends lost 2 bases and 1 base, in that order; junction bases with no gene match: 12. CDR1 and CDR2 (germline): LGHNA, YNFKEQ. This CDR3 is 19 amino acids long. In nucleotides, the CDR3 is TGTGCCAGCAGCCAAACTTTTACAGGGGGCGGTTCGAGCAATCAGCCCCAGCATTTT. The encoded protein is CASSQTFTGGGSSNQPQHF.

V is TRBV11-2 and J is TRBJ2-7; 9 nucleotides agree with TRBD2. Losses at the gene ends were 4 bases for V and 4 bases for J; bases not matched to a gene: 8. Per germline, CDR1 SGHAT and CDR2 FQNNGV. The CDR3 length is 15 residues. CDR3 sequence: CASSYFYSGGYEQYF. The CDR3 DNA is TGTGCCAGCAGCTACTTTTATAGCGGGGGTTACGAGCAGTACTTC.

The V and J genes are TRBV19 and TRBJ1-2, with 7 bases fitting TRBD1. V lost 3 bases and J lost 5; bases outside the gene matches: 9. The germline V gene encodes CDR1 LNHDA and CDR2 SQIVND (reference sequence). This CDR3 is 15 amino acids long. The CDR3 sequence is CASSMVTGTSYGYTF. The CDR3 region has the DNA TGTGCCAGTAGTATGGTGACAGGGACTTCGTATGGCTACACCTTC.

The chain combines TRBV6-6 with TRBJ1-5, with D maybe TRBD1 (5 bases). V shed 5 bases and J shed 1 base, with 12 bases lying between them. Germline CDR1 MNHNY, CDR2 SVGAGI (reference sequence). The CDR3 runs to 15 residues. DNA of the CDR3: TGTGCCAGCAGTCCGGGCCAGGGAAGCAATCAGCCCCAGCATTTT. It specifies CASSPGQGSNQPQHF.

The genes are TRBV7-3 and TRBJ2-3; 10 bases agree with TRBD2. Trimming removed 5 bases from V and 0 bases from J; junction bases left unmatched: 2. Germline CDR1 reads SGHTA; CDR2 reads FQGTGA. The CDR3 length is 15 residues. The CDR3, as DNA: TGTGCCAGCAGCGCTAGCGGGGGAAGCACAGATACGCAGTATTTT. Translating it yields CASSASGGSTDTQYF.

V usage is TRBV2 and J usage is TRBJ2-1; D not certain. Trimming left V 2 bases short and J 4 bases short, with 6 bases between. CDR1 and CDR2 (germline): SNHLY, FYNNEI. The CDR3 extends over 13 amino acids. CDR3 in DNA: TGTGCCAGCAGTGAATTAGCTTACAATGAGCAGTTCTTC. Protein product: CASSELAYNEQFF.

J is TRBJ2-1 and V is TRBV27, with D possibly TRBD2 on 5 matching bases. Germline CDR1 MNHEY, CDR2 SMNVEV (reference sequence). Trimming stripped 3 bases from V and 7 bases from J, with 16 bases between. The CDR3 sequence is 15 residues long. The CDR3 region is CASSLLGEGLNEQFF. CDR3 nucleotide sequence: TGTGCCAGCAGTTTGCTTGGTGAGGGCCTAAATGAGCAGTTCTTC.

This rearrangement joins TRBV27 to TRBJ2-7; the D gene is possibly TRBD1 (6 bases). CDR1 and CDR2 (germline): MNHEY, SMNVEV (reference sequence). Between the trimmed V and J ends, which lost 3 bases and 5 bases, there was a span of 11 bases. This CDR3 has 13 amino acids. The CDR3 loop is CASSLGAINEQYF. CDR3 coding DNA: TGTGCCAGCAGTTTGGGGGCGATCAACGAGCAGTACTTC.

The V and J genes are TRBV25-1 and TRBJ2-3; D might be TRBD2 (6 bases). Germline assignment: CDR1 MGHDK and CDR2 SYGVNS. The CDR3 loop spans 15 amino acids. V shed 5 bases and J shed 0 bases, with 12 bases lying between them. This CDR3 is CASSPMAGSTDTQYF. The CDR3 region has the DNA TGTGCCAGCAGTCCGATGGCGGGGAGCACAGATACGCAGTATTTT.

The chain uses TRBV5-1 and TRBJ2-1; tentative D call: TRBD1 (6 bases). CDR1 and CDR2 (germline): SGHRS, YFSETQ. This CDR3 region has 16 residues. The V end was cut by 0 bases, the J end by 8 bases, with 18 bases between. CDR3 nucleotide sequence: TGCGCCAGCAGCTTGGATCAGGGGCCCCGTCCATATGAGCAGTTCTTC. Translated, it gives CASSLDQGPRPYEQFF.

The V and J genes are TRBV4-1 and TRBJ2-2; the D gene is possibly TRBD2 (6 bases). Germline assignment: CDR1 MGHRA and CDR2 YSYEKL. CDR3 length: 19 amino acids. V was shortened by 3 bases and J by 2 bases, with 22 bases between the two germline ends. The CDR3 nucleotides read TGCGCCAGCAGCCACAGGCGGGACGGACTTCGGGGAAACACCGGGGAGCTGTTTTTT. Residues: CASSHRRDGLRGNTGELFF.

This chain links TRBV2 with TRBJ1-1, with unresolved D. Trimming left V 4 bases short and J 7 bases short, with 13 bases between. The CDR3 covers 13 residues. Germline CDR1 reads SNHLY; CDR2 reads FYNNEI. CDR3 loop: CASSVSVKDEAFF. The DNA of the CDR3 is TGTGCCAGCAGTGTGAGCGTGAAGGATGAAGCTTTCTTT.

The chain employs TRBV21-1 and TRBJ2-2; the table's D call, TRBD1, has no DNA check behind it. TRBV21-1 is tagged as a pseudogene. This CDR3 is built from 16 residues. In DNA form, the CDR3 reads TGTGCCAGCAGCAAAGTTAAACAGGGGTTCACCGGGGAGCTGTTTTTT. Translation gives CASSKVKQGFTGELFF.

The genes are TRBV15 and TRBJ1-2; D gene unclear. V dropped 1 base and J dropped 3 bases, with 6 bases sitting between them. Per the germline V gene, CDR1 is LNHNV and CDR2 is YYDKDF (reference sequence). CDR3 length: 13 amino acids. CDR3: CATSRALDYGYTF. Written as DNA, the CDR3 is TGTGCCACCAGCAGAGCATTAGACTATGGCTACACCTTC.

The CDR3 DNA is TGTGCCAGCAGCTTAGGGGGGCGGGTCAGGGAGACCCAGTACTTC. Translating gives CASSLGGRVRETQYF. This rearrangement joins TRBV7-9 to TRBJ2-5; D is possibly TRBD1 (6 bases). Per the germline V gene, CDR1 is SEHNR and CDR2 is FQNEAQ (reference sequence). CDR3 size: 15 residues. V shed 1 base and J shed 5 bases, with 14 bases lying between them. Looking up the rest from reference TRBV7-9 and TRBJ2-5 gives the full variable domain: DTGVSQNPRHKITKRGQNVTFRCDPISEHNRLYWYRQTLGQGPEFLTYFQNEAQLEKSRLLSDRFSAERPKGSFSTLEIQRTEQGDSAMYLCASSLGGRVRETQYFGPGTRLLVL.

This sequence joins TRBV6-5 and TRBJ2-7; perhaps TRBD2 as D (6 bases). Germline values: CDR1 MNHEY, CDR2 SVGAGI. V was cut by 6 bases and J by 1 base, with 16 bases left in between. This CDR3 is 15 amino acids long. The CDR3 sequence: CASRHREPPSYEQYF. The CDR3 nucleotides are TGTGCCAGCAGACACCGGGAGCCACCATCCTACGAGCAGTACTTC.

This clone occurred once. CDR3 loop: CASRNGDREYNEQFF. The DNA of the CDR3 is TGTGCCAGCAGAAACGGGGACAGGGAGTACAATGAGCAGTTCTTC. V and J are TRBV6-5 and TRBJ2-1, with 9 nucleotides matching TRBD1. This CDR3 comprises 15 residues. The V segment lost 6 bases and the J segment 4 bases; nucleotides outside the gene matches: 7. The germline V gene has CDR1 MNHEY and CDR2 SVGAGI.

The chain employs TRBV7-3 and TRBJ2-1, with TRBD2 identical over 12 bases. CDR1 is SGHTA, CDR2 FQGTGA, per germline. Trimming took 4 bases from V and 3 from J; bases not matched to a gene: 1. This CDR3 is built from 15 residues. In DNA form, the CDR3 reads TGTGCCAGCAGCTCGACTAGCGGGAGCTACAATGAGCAGTTCTTC. Encoded protein: CASSSTSGSYNEQFF. The full variable domain, with the rest looked up from reference TRBV7-3 and TRBJ2-1, is GAGVSQTPSNKVTEKGKYVELRCDPISGHTALYWYRQSLGQGPEFLIYFQGTGAADDSGLPNDRFFAVRPEGSVSTLKIQRTERGDSAVYLCASSSTSGSYNEQFFGPGTRLTVL.

The chain carries TRBV25-1 and TRBJ1-4; D possibly corresponds to TRBD1 (5 bases). Trimming removed 2 bases at V and 4 bases at J, with 8 bases between. The CDR3 runs 14 residues. Germline CDR1 reads MGHDK; CDR2 reads SYGVNS. CDR3 loop: CASSEQGLNEKLFF. CDR3 DNA: TGTGCCAGCAGTGAACAGGGACTTAATGAAAAACTGTTTTTT.